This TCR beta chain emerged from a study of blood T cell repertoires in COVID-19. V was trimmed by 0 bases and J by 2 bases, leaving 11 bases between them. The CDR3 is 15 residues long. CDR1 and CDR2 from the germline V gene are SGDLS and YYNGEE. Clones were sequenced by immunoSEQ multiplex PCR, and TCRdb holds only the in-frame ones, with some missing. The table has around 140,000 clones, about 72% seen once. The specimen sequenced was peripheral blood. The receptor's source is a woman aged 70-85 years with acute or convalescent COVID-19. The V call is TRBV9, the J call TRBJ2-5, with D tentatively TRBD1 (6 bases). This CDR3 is CASSVEWTAQETQYF. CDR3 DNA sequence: TGTGCCAGCAGCGTAGAGTGGACAGCACAAGAGACCCAGTACTTC. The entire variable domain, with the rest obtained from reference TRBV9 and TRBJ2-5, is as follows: DSGVTQTPKHLITATGQRVTLRCSPRSGDLSVYWYQQSLDQGLQFLIQYYNGEERAKGNILERFSAQQFPDLHSELNLSSLELGDSALYFCASSVEWTAQETQYFGPGTRLLVL.